This TCR beta chain was identified in a study of regulatory and conventional T cells in RAG deficiency. Findings of the study overall: Other subsets showed 9 to 10-fold reductions, but Treg unique TCR beta sequences fell 95 to 100-fold in these patients.

The CDR3 consists of 13 residues. The germline V gene encodes CDR1 SNHLY and CDR2 FYNNEI. V lost 6 bases, J lost 0 bases, and 8 bases lay in between. Worth noting for this clone: Its specificity is not known.

Produced via immunoSEQ multiplex PCR; TCRdb's table is partial and in-frame only. The sample has 30,000 to 40,000 clones; approximately 91% are singletons. The sample also formed part of further work on regulatory T cells. From that paper: The primer mix had 52 TRBV and 13 TRBJ primers. Regulatory T cells showed the strongest V-J pair restriction and V/J gene skewing among patient repertoires.

The rearrangement uses TRBV2 and TRBJ1-1, with D hard to call. Sequenced sample: CD8+ T cells sorted from blood. The source is a human donor in good health. The CDR3 is CASRVVMNTEAFF. The DNA of the CDR3 is TGTGCCAGCAGGGTTGTGATGAACACTGAAGCTTTCTTT.